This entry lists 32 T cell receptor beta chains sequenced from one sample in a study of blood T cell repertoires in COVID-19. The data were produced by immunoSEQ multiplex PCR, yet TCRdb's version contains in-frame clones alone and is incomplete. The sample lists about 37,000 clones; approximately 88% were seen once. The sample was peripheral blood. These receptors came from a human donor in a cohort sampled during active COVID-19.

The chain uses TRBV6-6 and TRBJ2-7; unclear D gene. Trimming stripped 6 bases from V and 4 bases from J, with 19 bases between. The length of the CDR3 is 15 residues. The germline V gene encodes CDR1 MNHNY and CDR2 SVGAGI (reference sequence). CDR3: CASRFSGSRFYEQYF. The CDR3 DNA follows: TGTGCCAGCAGGTTCTCCGGGTCCCGATTTTACGAGCAGTACTTC.

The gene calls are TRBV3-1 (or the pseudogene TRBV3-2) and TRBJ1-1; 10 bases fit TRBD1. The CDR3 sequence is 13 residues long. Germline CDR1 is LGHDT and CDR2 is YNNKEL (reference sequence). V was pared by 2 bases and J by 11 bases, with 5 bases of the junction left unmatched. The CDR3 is CASSQRTGGSAFF. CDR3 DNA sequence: TGTGCCAGCAGCCAAAGGACAGGGGGTTCTGCTTTCTTT.

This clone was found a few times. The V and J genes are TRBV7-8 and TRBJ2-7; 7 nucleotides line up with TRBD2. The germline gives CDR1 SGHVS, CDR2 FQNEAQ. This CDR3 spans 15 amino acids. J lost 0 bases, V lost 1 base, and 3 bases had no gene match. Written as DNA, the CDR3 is TGTGCCAGCAGCTTAGGGGCTAGCGGCTCCTACGAGCAGTACTTC. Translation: CASSLGASGSYEQYF.

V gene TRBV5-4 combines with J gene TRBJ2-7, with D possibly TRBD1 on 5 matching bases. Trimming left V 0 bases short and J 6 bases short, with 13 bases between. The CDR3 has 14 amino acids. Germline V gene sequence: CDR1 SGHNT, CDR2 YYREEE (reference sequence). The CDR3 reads CASSLEPGIGEQYF. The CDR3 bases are TGTGCCAGCAGCTTGGAACCAGGGATAGGCGAGCAGTACTTC.

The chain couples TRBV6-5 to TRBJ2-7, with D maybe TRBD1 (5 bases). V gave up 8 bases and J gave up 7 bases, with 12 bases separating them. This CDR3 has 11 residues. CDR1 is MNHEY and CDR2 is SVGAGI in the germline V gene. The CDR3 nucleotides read TGTGCCAGCGAAGGGGCTGGAGAGCAGTACTTC. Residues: CASEGAGEQYF.

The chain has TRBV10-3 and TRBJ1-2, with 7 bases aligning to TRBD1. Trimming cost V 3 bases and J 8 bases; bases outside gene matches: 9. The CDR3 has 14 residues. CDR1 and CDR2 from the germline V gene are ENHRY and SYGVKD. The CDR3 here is CAISDVGGRGGYTF. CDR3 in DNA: TGTGCCATCAGTGATGTAGGGGGCAGGGGAGGCTACACCTTC.

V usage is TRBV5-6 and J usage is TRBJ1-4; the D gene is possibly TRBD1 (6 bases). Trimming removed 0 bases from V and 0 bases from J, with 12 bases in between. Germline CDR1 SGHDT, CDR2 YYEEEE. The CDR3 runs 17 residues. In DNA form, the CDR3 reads TGTGCCAGCAGCTTGGCCAGGACAGTTGCAACTAATGAAAAACTGTTTTTT. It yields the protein CASSLARTVATNEKLFF.

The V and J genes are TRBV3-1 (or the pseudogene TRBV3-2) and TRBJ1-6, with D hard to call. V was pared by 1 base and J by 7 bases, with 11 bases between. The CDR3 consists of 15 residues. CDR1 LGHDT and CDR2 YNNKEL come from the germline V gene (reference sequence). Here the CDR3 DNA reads TGTGCCAGCAGCCAAGGTCCGGGTTCCAATTCACCCCTCCACTTT. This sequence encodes CASSQGPGSNSPLHF.

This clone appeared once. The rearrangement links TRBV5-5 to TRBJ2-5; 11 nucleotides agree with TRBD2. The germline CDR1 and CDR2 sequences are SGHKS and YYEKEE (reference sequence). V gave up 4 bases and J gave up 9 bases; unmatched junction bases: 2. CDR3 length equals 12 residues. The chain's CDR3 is CASSLAGGPQYF. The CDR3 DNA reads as TGTGCCAGCAGCCTAGCGGGGGGCCCCCAGTACTTC. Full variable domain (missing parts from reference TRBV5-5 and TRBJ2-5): DAGVTQSPTHLIKTRGQQVTLRCSPISGHKSVSWYQQVLGQGPQFIFQYYEKEERGRGNFPDRFSARQFPNYSSELNVNALLLGDSALYLCASSLAGGPQYFGPGTRLLVL.

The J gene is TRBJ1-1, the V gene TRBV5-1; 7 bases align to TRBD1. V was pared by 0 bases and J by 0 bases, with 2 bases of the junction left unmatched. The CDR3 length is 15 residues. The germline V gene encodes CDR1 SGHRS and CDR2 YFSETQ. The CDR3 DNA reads TGCGCCAGCAGCTTGGACAGGGGAGTGAACACTGAAGCTTTCTTT. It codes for CASSLDRGVNTEAFF.

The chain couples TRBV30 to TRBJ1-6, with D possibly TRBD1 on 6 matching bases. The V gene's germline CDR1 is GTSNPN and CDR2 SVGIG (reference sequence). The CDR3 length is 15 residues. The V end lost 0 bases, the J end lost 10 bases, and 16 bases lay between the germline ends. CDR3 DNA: TGTGCCTGGAGTGTATTACAGGGAGTGCGCTCACCCCTCCACTTT. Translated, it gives CAWSVLQGVRSPLHF.

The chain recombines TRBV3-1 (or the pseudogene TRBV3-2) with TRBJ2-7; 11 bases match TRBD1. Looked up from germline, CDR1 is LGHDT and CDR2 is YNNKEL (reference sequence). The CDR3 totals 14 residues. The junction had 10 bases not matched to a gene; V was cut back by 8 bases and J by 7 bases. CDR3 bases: TGTGCCAGCGGGGGACAGGGGGATCGTAAGGAGCAGTACTTC. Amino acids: CASGGQGDRKEQYF.

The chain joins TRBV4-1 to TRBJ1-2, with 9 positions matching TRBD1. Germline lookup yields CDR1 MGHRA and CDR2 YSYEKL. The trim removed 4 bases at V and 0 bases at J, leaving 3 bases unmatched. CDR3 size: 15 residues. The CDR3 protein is CASSPGQGTNYGYTF. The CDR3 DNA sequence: TGCGCCAGCAGCCCCGGACAGGGGACTAACTATGGCTACACCTTC.

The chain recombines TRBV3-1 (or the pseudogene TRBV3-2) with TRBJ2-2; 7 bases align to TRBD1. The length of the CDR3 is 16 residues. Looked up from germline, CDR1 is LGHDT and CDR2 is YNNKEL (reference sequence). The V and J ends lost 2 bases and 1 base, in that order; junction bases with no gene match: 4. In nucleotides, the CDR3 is TGTGCCAGCAGCCAAAGGTCAGGGGGGAACACCGGGGAGCTGTTTTTT. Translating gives CASSQRSGGNTGELFF.

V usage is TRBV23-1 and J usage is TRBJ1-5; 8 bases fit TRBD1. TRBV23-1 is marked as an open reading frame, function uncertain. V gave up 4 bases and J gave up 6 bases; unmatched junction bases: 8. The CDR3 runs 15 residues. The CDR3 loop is CASSPPRTGRQPQHF. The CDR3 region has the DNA TGCGCCAGCAGTCCCCCGAGGACAGGGCGTCAGCCCCAGCATTTT.

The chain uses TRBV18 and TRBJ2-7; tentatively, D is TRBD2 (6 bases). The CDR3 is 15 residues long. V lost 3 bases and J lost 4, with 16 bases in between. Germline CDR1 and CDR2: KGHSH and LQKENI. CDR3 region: CASSPIGGGLYEQYF. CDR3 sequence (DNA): TGTGCCAGCTCACCCATCGGGGGAGGATTATACGAGCAGTACTTC. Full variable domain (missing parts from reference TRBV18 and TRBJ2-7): NAGVMQNPRHLVRRRGQEARLRCSPMKGHSHVYWYRQLPEEGLKFMVYLQKENIIDESGMPKERFSAEFPKEGPSILRIQQVVRGDSAAYFCASSPIGGGLYEQYFGPGTRLTVT.

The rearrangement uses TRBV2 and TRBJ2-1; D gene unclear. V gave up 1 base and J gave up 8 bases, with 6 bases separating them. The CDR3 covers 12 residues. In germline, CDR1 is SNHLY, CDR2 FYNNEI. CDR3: CASSEVSDEQFF. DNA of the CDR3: TGTGCCAGCAGTGAAGTGAGCGATGAGCAGTTCTTC. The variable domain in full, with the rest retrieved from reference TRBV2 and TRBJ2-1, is EPEVTQTPSHQVTQMGQEVILRCVPISNHLYFYWYRQILGQKVEFLVSFYNNEISEKSEIFDDQFSVERPDGSNFTLKIRSTKLEDSAMYFCASSEVSDEQFFGPGTRLTVL.

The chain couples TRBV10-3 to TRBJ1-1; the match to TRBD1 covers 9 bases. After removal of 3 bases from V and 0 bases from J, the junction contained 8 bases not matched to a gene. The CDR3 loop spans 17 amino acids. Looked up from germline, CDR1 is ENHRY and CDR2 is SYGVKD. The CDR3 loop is CAISDWGQGNMNTEAFF. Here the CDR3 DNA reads TGTGCCATCAGTGATTGGGGACAGGGAAATATGAACACTGAAGCTTTCTTT.

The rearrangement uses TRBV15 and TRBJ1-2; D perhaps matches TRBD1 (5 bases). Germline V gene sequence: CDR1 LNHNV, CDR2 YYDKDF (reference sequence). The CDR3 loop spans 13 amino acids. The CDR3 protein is CADRWTHTKGYTF. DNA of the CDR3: TGTGCTGACCGATGGACACATACTAAGGGCTACACCTTC.

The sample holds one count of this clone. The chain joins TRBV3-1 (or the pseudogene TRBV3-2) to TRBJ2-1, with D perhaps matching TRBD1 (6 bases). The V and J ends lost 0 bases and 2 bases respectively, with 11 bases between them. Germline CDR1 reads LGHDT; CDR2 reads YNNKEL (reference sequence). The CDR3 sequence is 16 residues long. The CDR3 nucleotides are TGTGCCAGCAGCCAAGAAAACAGGGAAGCCTACAATGAGCAGTTCTTC. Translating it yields CASSQENREAYNEQFF.

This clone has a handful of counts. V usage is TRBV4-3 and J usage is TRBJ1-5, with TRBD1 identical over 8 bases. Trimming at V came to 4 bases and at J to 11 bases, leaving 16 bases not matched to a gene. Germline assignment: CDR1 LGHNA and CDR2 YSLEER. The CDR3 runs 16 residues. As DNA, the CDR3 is TGCGCCAGCAGCCCCCAATGGGGACAGGCGGGTAAGGCCCAGCATTTT. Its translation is CASSPQWGQAGKAQHF.

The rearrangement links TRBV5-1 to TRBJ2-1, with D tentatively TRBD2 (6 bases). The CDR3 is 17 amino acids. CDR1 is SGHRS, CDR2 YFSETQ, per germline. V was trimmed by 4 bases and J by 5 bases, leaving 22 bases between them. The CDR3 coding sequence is TGCGCCAGCAGCCTGGGCGGGACTGCCTCGTCCGACAATGAGCAGTTCTTC. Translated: CASSLGGTASSDNEQFF.

CDR3 amino acids: CASKGQYNEQFF. CDR3 coding DNA: TGTGCCAGCAAAGGACAGTACAATGAGCAGTTCTTC. The genes are TRBV2 and TRBJ2-1, with D possibly TRBD1 on 6 matching bases. Trimming removed 7 bases at V and 4 bases at J, with 8 bases between. CDR3 size: 12 residues. Looked up from germline, CDR1 is SNHLY and CDR2 is FYNNEI.

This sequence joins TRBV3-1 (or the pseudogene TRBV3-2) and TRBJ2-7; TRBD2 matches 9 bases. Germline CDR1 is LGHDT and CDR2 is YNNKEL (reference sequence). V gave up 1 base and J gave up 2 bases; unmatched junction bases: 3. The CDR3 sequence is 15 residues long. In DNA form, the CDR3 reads TGTGCCAGCAGCCAAGTAACTAGCGGGCCCTACGAGCAGTACTTC. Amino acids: CASSQVTSGPYEQYF.

The CDR3 nucleotides read TGTGCCAGCAGCCCTAGGACAGGGGGAGGATCACCCCTCCACTTT. This encodes CASSPRTGGGSPLHF. V and J are TRBV28 and TRBJ1-6, with 10 bases matching TRBD1. CDR3 length: 15 residues. V lost 6 bases to trimming and J lost 10 bases; unmatched junction nucleotides: 9. Germline V gene data show CDR1 as MDHEN and CDR2 as SYDVKM. Full variable domain (outside the CDR3, taken from reference TRBV28 and TRBJ1-6): DVKVTQSSRYLVKRTGEKVFLECVQDMDHENMFWYRQDPGLGLRLIYFSYDVKMKEKGDIPEGYSVSREKKERFSLILESASTNQTSMYLCASSPRTGGGSPLHFGNGTRLTVT.

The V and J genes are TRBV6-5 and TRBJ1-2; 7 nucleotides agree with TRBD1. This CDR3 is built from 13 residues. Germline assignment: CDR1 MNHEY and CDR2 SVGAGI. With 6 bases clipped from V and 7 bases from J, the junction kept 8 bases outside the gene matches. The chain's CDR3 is CASSVDRVGGYTF. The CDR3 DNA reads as TGTGCCAGCAGCGTTGACAGGGTTGGTGGCTACACCTTC.

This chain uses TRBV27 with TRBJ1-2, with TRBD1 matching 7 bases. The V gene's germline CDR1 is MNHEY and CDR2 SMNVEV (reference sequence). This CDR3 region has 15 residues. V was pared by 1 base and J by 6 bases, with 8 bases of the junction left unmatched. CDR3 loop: CASSLYYRGGDGYTF. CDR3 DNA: TGTGCCAGCAGTTTATATTACAGGGGCGGGGATGGCTACACCTTC.

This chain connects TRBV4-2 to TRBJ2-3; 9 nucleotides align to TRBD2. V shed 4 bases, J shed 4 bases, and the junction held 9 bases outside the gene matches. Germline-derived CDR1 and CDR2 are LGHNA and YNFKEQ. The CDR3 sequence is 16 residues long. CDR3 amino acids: CASSPGYAGGPDTQYF. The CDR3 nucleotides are TGTGCCAGCAGCCCGGGCTATGCGGGGGGGCCAGATACGCAGTATTTT.

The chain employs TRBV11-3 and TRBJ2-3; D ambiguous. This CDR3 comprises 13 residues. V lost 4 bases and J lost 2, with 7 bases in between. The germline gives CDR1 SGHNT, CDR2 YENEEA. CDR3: CASSSRITDTQYF. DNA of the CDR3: TGTGCCAGCAGCTCCAGGATCACAGATACGCAGTATTTT.

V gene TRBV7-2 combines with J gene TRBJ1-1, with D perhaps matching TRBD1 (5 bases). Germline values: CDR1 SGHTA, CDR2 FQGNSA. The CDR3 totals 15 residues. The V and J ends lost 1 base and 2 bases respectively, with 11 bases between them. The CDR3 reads CASSLVAGENTEAFF. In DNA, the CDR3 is TGTGCCAGCAGCTTAGTGGCGGGGGAAAACACTGAAGCTTTCTTT.

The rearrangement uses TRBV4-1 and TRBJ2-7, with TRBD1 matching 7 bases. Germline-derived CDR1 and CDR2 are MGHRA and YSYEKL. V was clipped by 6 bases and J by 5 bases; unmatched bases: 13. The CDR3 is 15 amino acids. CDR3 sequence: CASSWARQGEHEQYF. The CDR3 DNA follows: TGCGCCAGCAGTTGGGCGAGGCAGGGGGAACACGAGCAGTACTTC.

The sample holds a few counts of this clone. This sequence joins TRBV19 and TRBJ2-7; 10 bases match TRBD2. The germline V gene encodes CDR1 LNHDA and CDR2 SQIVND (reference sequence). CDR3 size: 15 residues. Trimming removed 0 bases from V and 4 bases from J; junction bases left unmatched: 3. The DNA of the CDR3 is TGTGCCAGTAGTATAGAAGCTAGCGGGAGTTACGAGCAGTACTTC. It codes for CASSIEASGSYEQYF.